The entry below describes one T cell receptor beta chain. These data are taken from a study of OX40 agonist ivuxolimab in advanced cancers. Background on the study: Ivuxolimab was delivered to patients intravenously every 2 weeks at doses spanning 0.01 to 10 mg/kg. The eligibility criteria allowed prior anti-PD-1, anti-PD-L1 or anti-CTLA-4 therapy, and 40% had some.

Baseline, cycle 4 day 1, and cycle 7 day 1 were the blood sampling points. Germline assignment: CDR1 GTSNPN and CDR2 SVGIG (reference sequence). This CDR3 is built from 12 residues. Trimming took 0 bases from V and 2 from J, leaving 2 bases between them. The method was immunoSEQ multiplex PCR; TCRdb's version includes in-frame clones alone and lacks a portion of them. The top ten clones hold around 20% of a sample with roughly 45,000 clones, around 84% of them seen once. Sequences were derived from CD4+ or CD8+ T cells sorted from blood, sampled in a trial of the OX40 agonist ivuxolimab. This chain links TRBV30 with TRBJ1-3; no reliable D call. The sequence came from an adult with an advanced solid tumor such as melanoma, head and neck, liver or kidney cancer. The DNA for the CDR3 is TGTGCCTGGAGTGTAGCTGGAAACACCATATATTTT. Translating it yields CAWSVAGNTIYF.